The entry below gives a single T cell receptor (beta chain) sequence along with its context. What it recognizes is unknown. This may be a read error, as it is one base from a much larger clone. Three rounds of nested PCR, following a modified ARM-PCR protocol, produced the TCRbeta library. TCRdb ran MiXCR on the multiplex PCR reads and lists one entry per CDR3 protein. This sample carries 200,000 to 250,000 distinct CDR3 sequences, less than 80% of them seen once, and the ten largest clones take 20% to 25%. Trimming took 6 bases from V and 0 from J, leaving 12 bases between them. The CDR3 is made up of 15 amino acids. CDR1 and CDR2 from the germline V gene are MNHEY and SVGEGT. This entry comes from a study of tumor and adjacent non-tumor tissue in lung cancer. This sample's RNA came from whole unsorted tissue. Study results and limitations: TCR diversity was significantly greater in tumor than normal lung tissue.

The rearrangement links TRBV6-2 or TRBV6-3 to TRBJ2-1; D uncertain. This TCR was recovered from a man aged 55 to 69 with non-small cell lung cancer. Sequenced sample: lung tumor tissue. This chain's CDR3 is CASSSDRSSYNEQFF. For the CDR3, the DNA is TGTGCCAGCAGCTCGGACCGGAGCTCCTACAATGAGCAGTTCTTC.